This T cell receptor beta chain was recorded in a study of CD8 T cells in ankylosing spondylitis (dated by TCRdb to about 2017). Describing the broader study: To find TCR variants linked to disease, the study profiled T cell receptor beta repertoires in ankylosing spondylitis patients and healthy donors. Peripheral blood samples were taken, and synovial fluid was additionally collected from ankylosing spondylitis patients. The full study cohort comprised around 25 ankylosing spondylitis patients and 85 to 120 healthy donors. Overall results and qualifications from the work: Blood from ankylosing spondylitis patients appeared to be characterized by a TCR beta motif composed of about eight highly homologous amino acid variants. A CD8+ phenotype was shown by the disease-linked clones, which were found at relatively low frequencies in peripheral blood. Some of the motif variants had been reported before in the synovial fluid and blood of reactive arthritis patients, a finding that suggests common disease-initiation mechanisms. The disease-linked clones were reported to be significantly enriched in matched synovial fluid samples from ankylosing spondylitis patients.

V is shortened by 3 bases, J by 6 bases, and the region joining them spans 17 bases. The CDR3 covers 15 residues, taking in both the cysteine and the phenylalanine. Solely the CDR3 DNA is kept, with 45 bases framed from the first base. These reads were obtained on an Illumina HiSeq 2500. Quantitative 5'-RACE with molecular barcodes was used to prepare TCR beta libraries. Concerning the study's data processing: A new computational method, built on a probabilistic model of VDJ rearrangement, was used to identify disease-linked TCR variants. TCRdb applied fastp at Q25 and MiXCR to the public reads, then kept only in-frame beta chains. Rows with one shared CDR3 protein collapse into an entry with the most common genes and DNA. TCRdb's processing, not the study's, gives the V and J calls here. For this sample the table gives 500,000 to 550,000 distinct CDR3 sequences, of which roughly 13% were detected only once. Around 7% of the sample rests with the top ten.

Ten or more counts support this clonotype. Its antigen is currently not known. No much larger clone exists at a distance of one base, and base qualities are not known. The sequenced sample was blood, either unsorted or a sorted T cell fraction (not recorded which). Recombination joined TRBV12-3 or TRBV12-4 with TRBJ1-1; a confident D gene designation cannot be given. This TCR derives from a male donor with ankylosing spondylitis. The CDR3: CASSFATQDWAEAFF. In nucleotide form, the sequence is TGTGCCAGCAGTTTTGCGACTCAGGATTGGGCTGAAGCTTTCTTT.